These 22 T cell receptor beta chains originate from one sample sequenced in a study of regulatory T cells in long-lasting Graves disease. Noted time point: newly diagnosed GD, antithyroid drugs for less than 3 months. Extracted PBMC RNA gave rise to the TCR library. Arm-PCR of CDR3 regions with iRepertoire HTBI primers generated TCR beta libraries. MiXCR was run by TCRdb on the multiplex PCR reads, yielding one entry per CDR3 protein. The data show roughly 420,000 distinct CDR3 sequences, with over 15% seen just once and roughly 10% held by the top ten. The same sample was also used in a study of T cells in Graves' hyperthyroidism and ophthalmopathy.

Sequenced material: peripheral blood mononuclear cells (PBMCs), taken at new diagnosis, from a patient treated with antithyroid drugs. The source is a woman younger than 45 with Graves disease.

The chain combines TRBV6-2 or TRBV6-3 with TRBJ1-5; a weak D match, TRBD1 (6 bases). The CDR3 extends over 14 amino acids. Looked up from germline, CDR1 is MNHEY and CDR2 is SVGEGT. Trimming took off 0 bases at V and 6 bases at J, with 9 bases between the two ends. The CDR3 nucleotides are TGTGCCAGCAGTTACTCACAGGGTCGTCAGCCCCAGCATTTT. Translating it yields CASSYSQGRQPQHF.

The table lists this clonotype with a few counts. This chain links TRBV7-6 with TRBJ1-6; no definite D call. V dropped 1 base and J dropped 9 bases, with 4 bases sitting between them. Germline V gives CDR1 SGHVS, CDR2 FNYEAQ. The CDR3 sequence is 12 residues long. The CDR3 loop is CASSLGFSPLHF. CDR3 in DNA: TGTGCCAGCAGCTTAGGGTTTTCACCCCTCCACTTT. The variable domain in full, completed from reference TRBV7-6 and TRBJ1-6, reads GAGVSQSPRYKVTKRGQDVALRCDPISGHVSLYWYRQALGQGPEFLTYFNYEAQQDKSGLPNDRFSAERPEGSISTLTIQRTEQRDSAMYRCASSLGFSPLHFGNGTRLTVT.

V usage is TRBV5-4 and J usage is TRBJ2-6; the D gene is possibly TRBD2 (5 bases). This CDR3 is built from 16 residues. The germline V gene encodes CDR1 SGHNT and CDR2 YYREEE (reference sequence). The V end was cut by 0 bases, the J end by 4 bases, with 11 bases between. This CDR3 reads CASSLERGLGANVLTF. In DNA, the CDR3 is TGTGCCAGCAGCTTGGAGCGAGGGTTGGGGGCCAACGTCCTGACTTTC. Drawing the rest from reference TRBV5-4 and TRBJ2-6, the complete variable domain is ETGVTQSPTHLIKTRGQQVTLRCSSQSGHNTVSWYQQALGQGPQFIFQYYREEENGRGNFPPRFSGLQFPNYSSELNVNALELDDSALYLCASSLERGLGANVLTFGAGSRLTVL.

The DNA of the CDR3 is TGTGCCAGCAGCTTACCTAGACTAGCGGGAGGTAGCTCCTACAATGAGCAGTTCTTC. Residues: CASSLPRLAGGSSYNEQFF. This rearrangement joins TRBV13 to TRBJ2-1; TRBD2 aligns across 13 bases. This CDR3 is built from 19 residues. Germline V CDR1 and CDR2: PRHDT, FYEKMQ (reference sequence). V lost 2 bases, J lost 0 bases, and 7 bases stayed unmatched. The complete variable domain, with remaining parts taken from reference TRBV13 and TRBJ2-1, reads AAGVIQSPRHLIKEKRETATLKCYPIPRHDTVYWYQQGPGQDPQFLISFYEKMQSDKGSIPDRFSAQQFSDYHSELNMSSLELGDSALYFCASSLPRLAGGSSYNEQFFGPGTRLTVL.

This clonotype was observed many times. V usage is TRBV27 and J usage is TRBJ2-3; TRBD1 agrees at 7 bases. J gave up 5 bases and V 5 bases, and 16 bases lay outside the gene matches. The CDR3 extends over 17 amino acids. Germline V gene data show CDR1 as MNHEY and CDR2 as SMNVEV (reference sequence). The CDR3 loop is CASSLTGPVAPEDTQYF. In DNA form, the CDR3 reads TGTGCCAGCAGTCTGACAGGGCCTGTCGCTCCGGAAGATACGCAGTATTTT.

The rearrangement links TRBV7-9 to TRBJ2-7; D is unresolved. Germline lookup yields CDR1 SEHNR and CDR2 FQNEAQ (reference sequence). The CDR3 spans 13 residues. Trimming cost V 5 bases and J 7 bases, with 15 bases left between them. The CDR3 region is CASSSRPSREQYF. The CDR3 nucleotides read TGTGCCAGCAGCAGTCGACCAAGCAGGGAGCAGTACTTC.

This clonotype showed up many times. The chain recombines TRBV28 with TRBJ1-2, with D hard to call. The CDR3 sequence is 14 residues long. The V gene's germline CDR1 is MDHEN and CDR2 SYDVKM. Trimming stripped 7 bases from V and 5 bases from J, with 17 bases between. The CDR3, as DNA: TGTGCCAGCACCTCTCCCGGGCAGCTATATGGCTACACCTTC. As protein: CASTSPGQLYGYTF.

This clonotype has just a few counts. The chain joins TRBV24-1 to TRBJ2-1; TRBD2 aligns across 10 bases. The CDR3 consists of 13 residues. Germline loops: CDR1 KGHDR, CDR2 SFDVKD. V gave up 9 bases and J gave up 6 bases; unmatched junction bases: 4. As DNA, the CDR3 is TGTGCCACCGGGACTAGCGTTCGCAATGAGCAGTTCTTC. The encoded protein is CATGTSVRNEQFF.

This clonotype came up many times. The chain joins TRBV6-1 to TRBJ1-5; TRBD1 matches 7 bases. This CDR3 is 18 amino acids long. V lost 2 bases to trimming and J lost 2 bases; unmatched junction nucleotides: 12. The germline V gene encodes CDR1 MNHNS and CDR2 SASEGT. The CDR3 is CASSEIPPGGWGNQPQHF. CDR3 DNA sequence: TGTGCCAGCAGTGAAATTCCTCCAGGGGGTTGGGGCAATCAGCCCCAGCATTTT.

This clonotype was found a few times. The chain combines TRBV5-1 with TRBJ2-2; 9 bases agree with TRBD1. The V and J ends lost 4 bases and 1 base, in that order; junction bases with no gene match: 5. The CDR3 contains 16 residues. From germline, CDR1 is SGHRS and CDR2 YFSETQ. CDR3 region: CASSPGQGRNTGELFF. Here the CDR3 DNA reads TGCGCCAGCAGCCCAGGACAGGGGAGGAACACCGGGGAGCTGTTTTTT.

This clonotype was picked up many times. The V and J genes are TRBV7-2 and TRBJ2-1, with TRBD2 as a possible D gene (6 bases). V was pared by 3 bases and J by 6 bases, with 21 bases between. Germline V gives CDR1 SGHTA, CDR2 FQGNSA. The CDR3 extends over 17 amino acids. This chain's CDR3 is CASSFHFLVTRGNEQFF. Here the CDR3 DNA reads TGTGCCAGCAGCTTTCATTTTTTAGTGACTAGGGGCAATGAGCAGTTCTTC.

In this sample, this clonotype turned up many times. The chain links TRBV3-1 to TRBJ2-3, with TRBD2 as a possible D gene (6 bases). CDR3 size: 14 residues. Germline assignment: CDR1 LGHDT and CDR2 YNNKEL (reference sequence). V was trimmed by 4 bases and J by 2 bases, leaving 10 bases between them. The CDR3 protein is CASSPRRATDTQYF. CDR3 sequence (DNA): TGTGCCAGCAGCCCCAGGAGGGCCACAGATACGCAGTATTTT.

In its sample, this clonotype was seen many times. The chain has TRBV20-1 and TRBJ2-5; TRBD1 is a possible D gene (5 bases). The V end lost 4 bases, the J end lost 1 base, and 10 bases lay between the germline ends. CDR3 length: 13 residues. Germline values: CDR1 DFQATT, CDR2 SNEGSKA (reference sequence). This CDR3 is CSANLGVQETQYF. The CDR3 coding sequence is TGCAGTGCTAATCTAGGGGTCCAAGAGACCCAGTACTTC.

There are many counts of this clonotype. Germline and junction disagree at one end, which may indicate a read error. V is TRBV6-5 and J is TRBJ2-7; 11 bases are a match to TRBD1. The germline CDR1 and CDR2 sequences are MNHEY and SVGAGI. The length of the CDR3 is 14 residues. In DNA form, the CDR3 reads TGTGCCAGCAGTTACGGCTTGGGACAGGGGGATCTTAGCTTC. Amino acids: CASSYGLGQGDLSF.

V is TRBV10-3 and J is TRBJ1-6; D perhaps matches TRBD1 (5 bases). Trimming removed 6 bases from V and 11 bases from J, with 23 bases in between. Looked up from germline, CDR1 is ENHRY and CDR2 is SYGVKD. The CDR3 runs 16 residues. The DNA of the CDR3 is TGTGCCATCAGCGAATCCTCAGGGCGGAAGGTTGCACCCCTCCACTTT. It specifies CAISESSGRKVAPLHF.

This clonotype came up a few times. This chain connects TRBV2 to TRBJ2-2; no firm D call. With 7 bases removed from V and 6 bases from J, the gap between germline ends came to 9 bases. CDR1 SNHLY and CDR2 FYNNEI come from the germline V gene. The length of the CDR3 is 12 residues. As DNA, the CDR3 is TGTGCCAGCACCCCCACCCCCGGGGAGCTGTTTTTT. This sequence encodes CASTPTPGELFF.

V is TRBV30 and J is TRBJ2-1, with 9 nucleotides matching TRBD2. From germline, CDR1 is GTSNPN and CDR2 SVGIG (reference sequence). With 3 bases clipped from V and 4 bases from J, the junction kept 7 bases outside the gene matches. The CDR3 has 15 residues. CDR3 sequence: CAWRGIAGVYNEQFF. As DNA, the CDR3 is TGTGCCTGGAGGGGCATAGCGGGAGTATACAATGAGCAGTTCTTC.

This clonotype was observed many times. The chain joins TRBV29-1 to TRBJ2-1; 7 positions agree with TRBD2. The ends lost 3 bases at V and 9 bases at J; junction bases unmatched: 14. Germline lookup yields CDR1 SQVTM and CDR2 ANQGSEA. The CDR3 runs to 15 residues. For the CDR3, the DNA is TGCAGCGTTGATTCCGGACTAGTAGTTGGTGGTGAGCAGTTCTTC. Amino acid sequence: CSVDSGLVVGGEQFF.

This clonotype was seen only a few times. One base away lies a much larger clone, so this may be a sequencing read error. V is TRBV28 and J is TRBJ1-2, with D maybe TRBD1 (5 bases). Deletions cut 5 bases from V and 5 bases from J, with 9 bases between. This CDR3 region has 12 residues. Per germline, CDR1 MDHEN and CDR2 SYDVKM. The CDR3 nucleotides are TGTGCCAGCAGTGAACAGGTTTATGGCTACACCTTC. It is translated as CASSEQVYGYTF.

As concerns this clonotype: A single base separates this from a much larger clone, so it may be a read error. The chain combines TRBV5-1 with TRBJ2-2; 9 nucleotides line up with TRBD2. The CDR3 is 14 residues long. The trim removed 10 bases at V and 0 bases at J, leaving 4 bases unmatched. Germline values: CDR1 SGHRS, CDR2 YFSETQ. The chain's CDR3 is CAGGRGANTGELFF. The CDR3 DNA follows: TGCGCCGGCGGGAGGGGAGCGAACACCGGGGAGCTGTTTTTT.

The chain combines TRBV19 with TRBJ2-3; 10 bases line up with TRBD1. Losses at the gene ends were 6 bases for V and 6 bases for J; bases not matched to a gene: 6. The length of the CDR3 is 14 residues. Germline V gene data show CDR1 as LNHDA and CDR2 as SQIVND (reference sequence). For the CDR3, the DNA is TGTGCCAGTAGATGGGACAGGGGTTCCGATACGCAGTATTTT. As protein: CASRWDRGSDTQYF.

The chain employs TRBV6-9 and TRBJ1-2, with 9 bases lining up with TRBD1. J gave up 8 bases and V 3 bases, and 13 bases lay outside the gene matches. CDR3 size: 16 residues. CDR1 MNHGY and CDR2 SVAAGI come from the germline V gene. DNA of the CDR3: TGTGCCAGCAGTTACTTGGTGGACAGGGGAATCATAGGCTACACCTTC. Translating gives CASSYLVDRGIIGYTF.